Below, 20 T cell receptor beta chains from the same sample are listed, as sequenced in a study of blood T cell repertoires in COVID-19. Sequencing used immunoSEQ multiplex PCR; TCRdb keeps in-frame clones, though not all of them. The data show 250,000 to 350,000 clones, about 83% seen once. Sequences were obtained from peripheral blood. The receptors derive from a woman aged 45-65 years with acute or convalescent COVID-19.

The chain combines TRBV19 with TRBJ1-5, with D unclear. The V gene's germline CDR1 is LNHDA and CDR2 SQIVND (reference sequence). V lost 6 bases, J lost 0 bases, and 15 bases lay in between. There are 16 residues in the CDR3. The CDR3 DNA is TGTGCCAGTAGCCGACGGGGTTCACATAGCAATCAGCCCCAGCATTTT. Amino acid sequence: CASSRRGSHSNQPQHF.

This rearrangement joins TRBV7-9 to TRBJ2-1; 11 bases line up with TRBD2. Germline V gives CDR1 SEHNR, CDR2 FQNEAQ (reference sequence). V lost 5 bases to trimming and J lost 7 bases; unmatched junction nucleotides: 16. The CDR3 loop spans 18 amino acids. The CDR3 reads CASSPRVAGGPRVNEQFF. CDR3 DNA: TGTGCCAGCAGCCCCCGTGTAGCGGGAGGGCCGCGGGTGAATGAGCAGTTCTTC.

V and J are TRBV12-3 or TRBV12-4 and TRBJ2-2, with no clear D. The CDR3 extends over 11 amino acids. V gave up 6 bases and J gave up 5 bases, with 4 bases separating them. The CDR3 nucleotides are TGTGCCAGCAGGTCTACCGGGGAGCTGTTTTTT. It yields the protein CASRSTGELFF.

This rearrangement joins TRBV19 to TRBJ1-4; D is perhaps TRBD1 (6 bases). Between the trimmed V and J ends, which lost 6 bases and 8 bases, there was a span of 25 bases. The CDR3 totals 17 residues. The germline gives CDR1 LNHDA, CDR2 SQIVND (reference sequence). Here the CDR3 DNA reads TGTGCCAGTAGAAGGCGAGGACAGCTCGACGGTGGCGAAAAACTGTTTTTT. Translation gives CASRRRGQLDGGEKLFF.

The rearrangement links TRBV7-9 to TRBJ1-4; 7 bases match TRBD1. There are 16 residues in the CDR3. In germline, CDR1 is SEHNR, CDR2 FQNEAQ (reference sequence). V lost 4 bases and J lost 4; bases outside the gene matches: 9. CDR3 coding DNA: TGTGCCAGCAGCTCAGGAGACAGGGACCTTAATGAAAAACTGTTTTTT. Its protein is CASSSGDRDLNEKLFF.

CDR3 bases: TGTGCCAGCAGCGCACAGGGAGCTGGAAACACCATATATTTT. Residues: CASSAQGAGNTIYF. This chain joins TRBV7-9 and TRBJ1-3; D is perhaps TRBD1 (6 bases). Germline V gene sequence: CDR1 SEHNR, CDR2 FQNEAQ (reference sequence). V lost 5 bases and J lost 2, with 10 bases in between. This CDR3 comprises 14 residues.

J is TRBJ1-5 and V is TRBV5-6; D gene ambiguous. The CDR3 totals 12 residues. CDR1 and CDR2 from the germline V gene are SGHDT and YYEEEE. V was trimmed by 1 base and J by 5 bases, leaving 4 bases between them. CDR3 protein: CASSLRDQPQHF. CDR3 DNA sequence: TGTGCCAGCAGCTTGCGAGATCAGCCCCAGCATTTT.

This chain uses TRBV4-2 with TRBJ1-2; 10 nucleotides align to TRBD1. V lost 5 bases, J lost 7 bases, and 10 bases stayed unmatched. Germline V gives CDR1 LGHNA, CDR2 YNFKEQ. CDR3 size: 15 residues. CDR3 loop: CASSGPGQGPRGYTF. For the CDR3, the DNA is TGTGCCAGCAGCGGACCGGGACAGGGGCCGCGTGGCTACACCTTC.

The rearrangement links TRBV7-2 to TRBJ2-1, with 8 bases lining up with TRBD2. Germline-derived CDR1 and CDR2 are SGHTA and FQGNSA. V lost 4 bases and J lost 6; bases outside the gene matches: 8. The CDR3 is made up of 15 amino acids. The CDR3 DNA reads as TGTGCCAGCAGCTGGTATCCGGGGGGGCTCAATGAGCAGTTCTTC. Amino acid sequence: CASSWYPGGLNEQFF.

J is TRBJ1-2 and V is TRBV5-6, with a tentative D call TRBD1 (6 bases). The V gene lost 1 base and the J gene lost 6 bases, with 16 bases spanning the gap. This CDR3 is built from 15 residues. Germline values: CDR1 SGHDT, CDR2 YYEEEE. As DNA, the CDR3 is TGTGCCAGCAGCTTGATACAGGGTGGCTCCCATGGCTACACCTTC. This encodes CASSLIQGGSHGYTF.

The V gene is TRBV19, the J gene TRBJ1-5; 7 bases agree with TRBD1. The trim removed 7 bases at V and 1 base at J, leaving 4 bases unmatched. The CDR3 covers 14 residues. CDR1 and CDR2 (germline): LNHDA, SQIVND (reference sequence). CDR3 nucleotides: TGTGCCAGTAATACACAGGGGAGCAATCAGCCCCAGCATTTT. This sequence encodes CASNTQGSNQPQHF.

CDR3 loop: CASSLVGQGAYVVPYEQYV. The DNA of the CDR3 is TGTGCCAGCAGCTTAGTTGGACAGGGGGCATATGTCGTTCCGTACGAGCAGTACGTC. This chain connects TRBV11-2 to TRBJ2-7; 11 bases are a match to TRBD1. Germline CDR1 reads SGHAT; CDR2 reads FQNNGV. This CDR3 has 19 amino acids. The V and J ends lost 1 base and 4 bases, in that order; junction bases with no gene match: 15.

V usage is TRBV6-5 and J usage is TRBJ1-1; 9 nucleotides line up with TRBD1. This CDR3 comprises 14 residues. Germline lookup yields CDR1 MNHEY and CDR2 SVGAGI. Trimming cost V 6 bases and J 5 bases; bases outside gene matches: 7. The CDR3, as DNA: TGTGCCAGCAGCATGGACAGGGGATGGACTGAAGCTTTCTTT. It translates to CASSMDRGWTEAFF.

The chain is built from TRBV5-1 and TRBJ2-3; D may be TRBD1 (5 bases). CDR1 and CDR2 from the germline V gene are SGHRS and YFSETQ. This CDR3 is 14 amino acids long. Trimming left V 2 bases short and J 4 bases short, with 11 bases between. CDR3 residues: CASSLSRDSDTQYF. CDR3 nucleotide sequence: TGCGCCAGCAGCTTATCCAGGGATTCAGATACGCAGTATTTT. Complete variable domain (other parts from reference TRBV5-1 and TRBJ2-3): KAGVTQTPRYLIKTRGQQVTLSCSPISGHRSVSWYQQTPGQGLQFLFEYFSETQRNKGNFPGRFSGRQFSNSRSEMNVSTLELGDSALYLCASSLSRDSDTQYFGPGTRLTVL.

V is TRBV2 and J is TRBJ2-3; 10 bases align to TRBD2. The CDR3 length is 14 residues. Unmatched junction bases numbered 6, after V lost 8 bases and J lost 4 bases. Looked up from germline, CDR1 is SNHLY and CDR2 is FYNNEI. CDR3 sequence: CASQREGLADTQYF. CDR3 sequence (DNA): TGTGCCAGCCAGCGGGAGGGCCTGGCAGATACGCAGTATTTT.

The chain links TRBV5-6 to TRBJ2-3; 13 nucleotides line up with TRBD2. The V gene's germline CDR1 is SGHDT and CDR2 YYEEEE. Trimming took 4 bases from V and 3 from J; bases not matched to a gene: 8. There are 17 residues in the CDR3. Here the CDR3 reads CASSLLAGGPETDTQYF. The CDR3 nucleotides are TGTGCCAGCAGCCTACTAGCGGGAGGGCCGGAGACAGATACGCAGTATTTT.

Only one count was recorded for this clone. The V call is TRBV7-2, the J call TRBJ1-1; 9 positions match TRBD1. CDR3 length equals 16 residues. The trim removed 4 bases at V and 3 bases at J, leaving 9 bases unmatched. Germline V gives CDR1 SGHTA, CDR2 FQGNSA. The CDR3 nucleotides read TGTGCCAGCAGCTCCGGGACAGGGAGTTTGGACACTGAAGCTTTCTTT. Translated, it gives CASSSGTGSLDTEAFF.

This clone has just one count. The V gene is TRBV15, the J gene TRBJ2-2; 7 nucleotides line up with TRBD2. Per the germline V gene, CDR1 is LNHNV and CDR2 is YYDKDF (reference sequence). V gave up 0 bases and J gave up 2 bases; unmatched junction bases: 6. This CDR3 is built from 17 residues. Here the CDR3 DNA reads TGTGCCACCAGCAGAGATATGGGGGGGAGAAACACCGGGGAGCTGTTTTTT. Amino acids: CATSRDMGGRNTGELFF.

The V call is TRBV6-2 or TRBV6-3, the J call TRBJ2-1, with 15 bases identical to TRBD2. In germline, CDR1 is MNHEY, CDR2 SVGEGT. This CDR3 has 15 residues. V shed 6 bases, J shed 8 bases, and the junction held 5 bases outside the gene matches. CDR3 sequence: CASSRTSGRADEQFF. The CDR3 bases are TGTGCCAGCAGCCGGACTAGCGGGAGGGCCGATGAGCAGTTCTTC.

The CDR3 spells CASSATQNTEAFF. CDR3 sequence (DNA): TGTGCCAGCAGCGCAACACAGAACACTGAAGCTTTCTTT. This rearrangement joins TRBV7-2 to TRBJ1-1; D is uncertain. Germline loops: CDR1 SGHTA, CDR2 FQGNSA. With 5 bases removed from V and 1 base from J, the gap between germline ends came to 8 bases. The CDR3 has 13 amino acids.